The 7 T cell receptor beta chains reported below all come from one sample, sequenced in a study of T cells in Graves' hyperthyroidism and ophthalmopathy. RNA transcripts were the template for amplifying TCR beta CDR3 regions. Primed by the HTBI set, a first-round RT-PCR was run on the TCR CDR3. TCRdb re-analysed the multiplex PCR reads in MiXCR, keeping a single row per CDR3 protein. The repertoire holds about 560,000 distinct CDR3 sequences, with more than 45% as singletons. The source material was peripheral blood or thyroid tissue (not recorded which). Source of these receptors: a woman aged 18-29 years with Graves' hyperthyroidism.

The chain couples TRBV20-1 to TRBJ2-5, with TRBD2 matching over 9 bases. This CDR3 has 15 residues. Germline values: CDR1 DFQATT, CDR2 SNEGSKA (reference sequence). The V segment lost 0 bases and the J segment 0 bases; nucleotides outside the gene matches: 2. CDR3 protein: CSARDPSGDQETQYF. The CDR3 region has the DNA TGCAGTGCTAGAGATCCTAGCGGGGACCAAGAGACCCAGTACTTC.

In its sample, this clonotype was seen a few times. The chain links TRBV29-1 to TRBJ2-2; D is tentatively TRBD1 or TRBD2 (5 bases each). V lost 1 base, J lost 4 bases, and 10 bases lay in between. In germline, CDR1 is SQVTM, CDR2 ANQGSEA. The CDR3 consists of 14 residues. CDR3 sequence: CSVEGGVGTGELFF. The CDR3 DNA sequence: TGCAGCGTTGAAGGAGGGGTTGGCACCGGGGAGCTGTTTTTT.

The chain is built from TRBV25-1 and TRBJ2-7; 7 bases agree with TRBD2. From germline, CDR1 is MGHDK and CDR2 SYGVNS. CDR3 length: 17 amino acids. J was trimmed by 3 bases and V by 8 bases; bases with no gene match: 19. The CDR3 protein is CASGGTRDYPALYEQYF. CDR3 bases: TGTGCCAGCGGAGGAACTCGGGACTACCCAGCCCTCTACGAGCAGTACTTC.

The rearrangement joins TRBV7-2 to TRBJ1-5; D perhaps matches TRBD1 (5 bases). This CDR3 has 15 amino acids. V was cut by 1 base and J by 4 bases, with 11 bases left in between. Germline-derived CDR1 and CDR2 are SGHTA and FQGNSA. CDR3 amino acids: CASSLEQAFNQPQHF. CDR3 bases: TGTGCCAGCAGCTTAGAACAGGCGTTTAATCAGCCCCAGCATTTT. The variable domain in full, with the rest retrieved from reference TRBV7-2 and TRBJ1-5, is GAGVSQSPSNKVTEKGKDVELRCDPISGHTALYWYRQSLGQGLEFLIYFQGNSAPDKSGLPSDRFSAERTGGSVSTLTIQRTQQEDSAVYLCASSLEQAFNQPQHFGDGTRLSIL.

This clonotype was observed many times. This sequence joins TRBV29-1 and TRBJ2-7; perhaps TRBD2 as D (6 bases). V lost 5 bases, J lost 2 bases, and 16 bases lay in between. Germline loops: CDR1 SQVTM, CDR2 ANQGSEA. The CDR3 loop spans 14 amino acids. The CDR3 here is CSVLLGTGAYEQYF. CDR3 coding DNA: TGCAGCGTTCTTCTGGGGACTGGGGCCTACGAGCAGTACTTC.

The rearrangement uses TRBV10-3 and TRBJ2-7; D perhaps matches TRBD2 (5 bases). The CDR3 is 15 amino acids. Trimming cost V 4 bases and J 0 bases, with 13 bases left between them. Germline assignment: CDR1 ENHRY and CDR2 SYGVKD. CDR3 region: CAISGTGGSSYEQYF. CDR3 nucleotide sequence: TGTGCCATCAGTGGGACGGGTGGGAGCTCCTACGAGCAGTACTTC.

Many counts were recorded for this clonotype. The chain has TRBV20-1 and TRBJ1-6; no clear D. From germline, CDR1 is DFQATT and CDR2 SNEGSKA (reference sequence). V shed 3 bases and J shed 7 bases, with 16 bases lying between them. The CDR3 has 15 amino acids. The CDR3 reads CSASAWLSDNSPLHF. CDR3 nucleotides: TGCAGTGCTAGTGCATGGTTGAGCGACAATTCACCCCTCCACTTT.